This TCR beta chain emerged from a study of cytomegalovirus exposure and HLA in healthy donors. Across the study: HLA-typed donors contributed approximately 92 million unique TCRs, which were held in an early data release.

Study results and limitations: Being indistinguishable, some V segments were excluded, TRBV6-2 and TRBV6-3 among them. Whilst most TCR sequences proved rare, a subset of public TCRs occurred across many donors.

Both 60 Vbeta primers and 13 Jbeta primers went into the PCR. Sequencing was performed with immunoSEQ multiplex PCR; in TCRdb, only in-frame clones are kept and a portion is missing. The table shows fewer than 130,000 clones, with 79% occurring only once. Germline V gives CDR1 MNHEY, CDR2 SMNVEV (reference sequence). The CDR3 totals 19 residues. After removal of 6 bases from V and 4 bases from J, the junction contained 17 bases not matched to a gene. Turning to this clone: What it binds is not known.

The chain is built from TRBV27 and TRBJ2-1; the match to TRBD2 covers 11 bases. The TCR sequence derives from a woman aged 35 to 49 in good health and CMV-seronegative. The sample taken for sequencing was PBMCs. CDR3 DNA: TGTGCCAGCAGAGACAGGGAGCAAACTAGCGGGGGATATTACAATGAGCAGTTCTTC. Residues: CASRDREQTSGGYYNEQFF.